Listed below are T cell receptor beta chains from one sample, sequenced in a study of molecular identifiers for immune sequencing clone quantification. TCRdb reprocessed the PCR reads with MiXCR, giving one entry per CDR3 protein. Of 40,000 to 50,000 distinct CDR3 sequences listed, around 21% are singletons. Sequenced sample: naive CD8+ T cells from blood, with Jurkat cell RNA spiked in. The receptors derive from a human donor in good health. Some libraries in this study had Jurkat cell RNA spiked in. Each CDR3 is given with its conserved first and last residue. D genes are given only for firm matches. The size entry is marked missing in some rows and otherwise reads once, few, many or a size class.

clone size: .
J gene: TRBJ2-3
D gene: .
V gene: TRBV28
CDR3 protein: CASSFRGTPSTDTQYF
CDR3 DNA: TGTGCCAGCAGTTTCCGAGGGACTCCTTCTACAGATACGCAGTATTTT

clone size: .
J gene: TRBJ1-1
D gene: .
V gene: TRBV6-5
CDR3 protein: CASSSSADTEVFF
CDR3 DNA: TGTGCCAGCAGTTCGTCGGCAGACACTGAAGTTTTCTTT

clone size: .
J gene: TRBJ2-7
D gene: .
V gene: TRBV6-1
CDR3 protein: CGSSEFWKIYYGQYF
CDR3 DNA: TGTGGCAGCAGTGAGTTTTGGAAAATCTACTACGGGCAGTACTTC

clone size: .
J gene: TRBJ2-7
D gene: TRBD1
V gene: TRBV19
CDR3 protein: CASSEGQGDDEQYF
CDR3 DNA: TGTGCCAGTAGTGAGGGACAGGGGGACGACGAGCAGTACTTC

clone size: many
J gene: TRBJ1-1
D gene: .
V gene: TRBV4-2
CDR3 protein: CASSHPGSNTEAFF
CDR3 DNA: TGTGCCAGCAGCCATCCGGGATCAAACACTGAAGCTTTCTTT

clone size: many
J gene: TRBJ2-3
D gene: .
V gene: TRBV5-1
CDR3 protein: CASSLDFTDTQYF
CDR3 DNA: TGCGCCAGCAGCTTGGATTTTACAGATACGCAGTATTTT

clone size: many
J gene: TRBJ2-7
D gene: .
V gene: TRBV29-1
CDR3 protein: CSAREAGEQYF
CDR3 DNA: TGCAGCGCCAGAGAGGCGGGGGAGCAGTACTTC

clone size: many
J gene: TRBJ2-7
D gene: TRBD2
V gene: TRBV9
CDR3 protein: CASSVGSSGGSYEQYF
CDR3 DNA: TGTGCCAGCAGCGTAGGGAGTAGCGGGGGCTCCTACGAGCAGTACTTC

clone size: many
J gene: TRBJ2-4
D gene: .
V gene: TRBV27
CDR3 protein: CASSLGFSENIQYF
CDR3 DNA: TGTGCCAGCAGTTTGGGGTTTTCCGAAAACATTCAGTACTTC

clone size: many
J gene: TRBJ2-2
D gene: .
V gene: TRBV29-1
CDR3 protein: CSVAGLSNTGELFF
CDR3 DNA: TGCAGCGTTGCCGGGTTGTCGAACACCGGGGAGCTGTTTTTT

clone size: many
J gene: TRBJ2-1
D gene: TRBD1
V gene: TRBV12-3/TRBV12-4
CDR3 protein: CASSEGQGGDNEQFF
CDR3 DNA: TGTGCCAGCAGCGAAGGACAGGGTGGAGACAATGAGCAGTTCTTC

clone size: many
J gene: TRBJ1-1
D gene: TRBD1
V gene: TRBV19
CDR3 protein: CASSIAPGGLKTEAFF
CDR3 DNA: TGTGCCAGTAGTATAGCTCCAGGGGGCTTGAAGACTGAAGCTTTCTTT

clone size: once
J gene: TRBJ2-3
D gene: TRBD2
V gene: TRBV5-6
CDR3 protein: CASSEGPGGATDTQYF
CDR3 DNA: TGTGCCAGCAGCGAAGGGCCCGGGGGGGCCACAGATACGCAGTATTTT

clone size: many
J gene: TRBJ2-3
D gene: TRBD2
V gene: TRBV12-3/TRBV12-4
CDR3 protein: CAISGEVRDTQYF
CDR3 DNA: TGTGCCATTAGCGGGGAGGTACGGGATACGCAGTATTTT

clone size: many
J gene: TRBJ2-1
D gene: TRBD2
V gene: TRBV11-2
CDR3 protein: CASSPSGTSGGVEQFF
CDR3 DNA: TGTGCCAGCAGCCCATCCGGGACTAGCGGGGGGGTTGAGCAGTTCTTC

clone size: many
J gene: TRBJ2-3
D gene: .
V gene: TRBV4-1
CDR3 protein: CASSQDLMYHTDTQYF
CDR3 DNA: TGCGCCAGCAGCCAAGATTTGATGTACCACACAGATACGCAGTATTTT

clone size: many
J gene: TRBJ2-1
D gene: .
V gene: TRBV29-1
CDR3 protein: CSHFGDLLYNEQFF
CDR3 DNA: TGCAGTCATTTCGGGGACCTTCTTTACAATGAGCAGTTCTTC

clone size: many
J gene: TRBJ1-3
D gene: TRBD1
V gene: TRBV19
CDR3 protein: CASSTLWTGGGNTIYF
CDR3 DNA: TGTGCCAGTAGTACCCTCTGGACAGGGGGAGGAAACACCATATATTTT

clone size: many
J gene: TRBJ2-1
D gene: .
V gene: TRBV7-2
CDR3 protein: CASSFRDNYNEQFF
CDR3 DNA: TGTGCCAGCAGCTTCCGGGACAATTACAATGAGCAGTTCTTC

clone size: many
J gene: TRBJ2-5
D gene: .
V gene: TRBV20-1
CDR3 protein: CSASEGMKTQYF
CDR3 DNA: TGCAGTGCTAGTGAGGGGATGAAGACCCAGTACTTC

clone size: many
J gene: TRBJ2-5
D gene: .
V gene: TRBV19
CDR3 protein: CASSPTSGSETQYF
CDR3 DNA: TGTGCCAGTAGTCCCACGAGCGGGTCTGAGACCCAGTACTTC

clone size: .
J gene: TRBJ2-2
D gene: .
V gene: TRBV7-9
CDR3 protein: CASSLGLAGPGELFF
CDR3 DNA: TGTGCCAGCAGCTTGGGTCTAGCAGGCCCCGGGGAGCTGTTTTTT

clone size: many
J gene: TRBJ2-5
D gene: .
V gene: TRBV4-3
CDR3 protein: CASSPGPMKRMQETQYF
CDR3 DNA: TGCGCCAGCAGCCCAGGGCCCATGAAGCGGATGCAAGAGACCCAGTACTTC

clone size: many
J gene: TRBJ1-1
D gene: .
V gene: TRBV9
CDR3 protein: CASSARTDLGGEAFF
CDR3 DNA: TGTGCCAGCAGCGCTCGGACGGATCTGGGCGGTGAAGCTTTCTTT

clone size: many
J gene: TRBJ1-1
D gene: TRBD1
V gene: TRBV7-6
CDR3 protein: CASSPRTGGGKADGTEAFF
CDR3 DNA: TGTGCCAGCAGCCCCCGAACAGGGGGCGGGAAGGCGGACGGCACTGAAGCTTTCTTT

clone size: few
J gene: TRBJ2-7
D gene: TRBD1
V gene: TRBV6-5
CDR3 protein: CASSYSIQRQGLWEQYF
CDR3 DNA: TGTGCCAGCAGTTACTCGATTCAGCGACAGGGCCTTTGGGAGCAGTACTTC

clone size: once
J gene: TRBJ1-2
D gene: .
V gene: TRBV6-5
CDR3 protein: CASSYPDKNYGYTF
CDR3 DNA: TGTGCCAGCAGTTACCCAGACAAGAACTATGGCTACACCTTC

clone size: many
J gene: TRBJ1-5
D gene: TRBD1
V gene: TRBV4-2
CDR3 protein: CASSQVGQVNQPQHF
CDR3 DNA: TGTGCCAGCAGCCAAGTCGGACAGGTCAATCAGCCCCAGCATTTT

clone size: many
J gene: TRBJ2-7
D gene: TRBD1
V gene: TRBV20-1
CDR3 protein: CSARDRGTYEQYF
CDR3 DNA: TGCAGTGCTAGGGACAGGGGTACCTACGAGCAGTACTTC

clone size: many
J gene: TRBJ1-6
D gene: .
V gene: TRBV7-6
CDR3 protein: CASSQGPRRGPYNSPLHF
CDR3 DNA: TGTGCCAGCAGCCAGGGTCCCAGGAGAGGCCCCTATAATTCACCCCTCCACTTT

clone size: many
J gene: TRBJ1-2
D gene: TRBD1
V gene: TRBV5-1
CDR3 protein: CASSLVQGAHGYTF
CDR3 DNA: TGCGCCAGCAGCTTGGTACAGGGGGCGCATGGCTACACCTTC

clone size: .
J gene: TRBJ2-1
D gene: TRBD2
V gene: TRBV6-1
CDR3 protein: CASSEPAGDSYNEQFF
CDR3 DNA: TGTGCCAGCAGTGAACCAGCGGGGGACTCCTACAATGAGCAGTTCTTC

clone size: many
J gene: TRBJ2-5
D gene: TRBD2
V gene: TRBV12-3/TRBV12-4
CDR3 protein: CASSLSLAEAEETQYF
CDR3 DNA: TGTGCCAGCAGTTTATCTCTAGCGGAAGCAGAAGAGACCCAGTACTTC

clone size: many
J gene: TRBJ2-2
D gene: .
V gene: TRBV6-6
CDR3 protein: CASSYSMDISNTGELFF
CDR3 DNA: TGTGCCAGCAGTTACTCTATGGACATTTCGAACACCGGGGAGCTGTTTTTT

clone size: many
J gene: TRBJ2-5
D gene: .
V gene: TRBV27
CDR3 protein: CASSFQVTETQYF
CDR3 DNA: TGTGCCAGCAGTTTTCAGGTCACGGAGACCCAGTACTTC

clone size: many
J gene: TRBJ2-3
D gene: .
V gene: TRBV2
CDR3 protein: CASSEGLEDTQYF
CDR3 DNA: TGTGCCAGCAGTGAAGGCCTCGAAGATACGCAGTATTTT

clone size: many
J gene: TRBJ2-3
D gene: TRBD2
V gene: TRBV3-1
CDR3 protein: CASSQLAGDSTDTQYF
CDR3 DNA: TGTGCCAGCAGCCAGCTAGCGGGGGATAGCACAGATACGCAGTATTTT

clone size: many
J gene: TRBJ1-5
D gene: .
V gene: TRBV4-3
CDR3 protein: CASSQDGGSGQPQHF
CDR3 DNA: TGCGCCAGCAGCCAAGATGGAGGGTCCGGCCAGCCCCAGCATTTT

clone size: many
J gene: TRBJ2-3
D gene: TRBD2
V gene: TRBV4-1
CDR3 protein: CASSRITSASTDTQYF
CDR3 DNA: TGCGCCAGCAGCCGAATAACTAGCGCCAGCACAGATACGCAGTATTTT

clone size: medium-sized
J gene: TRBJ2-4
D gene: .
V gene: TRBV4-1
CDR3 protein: CASSHGQSAKNIQYF
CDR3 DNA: TGCGCCAGCAGCCACGGACAGTCAGCCAAAAACATTCAGTACTTC

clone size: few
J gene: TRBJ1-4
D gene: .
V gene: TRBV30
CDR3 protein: CAWTGQNEKLFF
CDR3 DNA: TGTGCCTGGACCGGACAGAATGAAAAACTGTTTTTT

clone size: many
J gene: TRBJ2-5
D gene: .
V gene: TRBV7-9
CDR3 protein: CASSLGGFQETQYF
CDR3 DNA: TGTGCCAGCAGCTTGGGGGGCTTCCAAGAGACCCAGTACTTC

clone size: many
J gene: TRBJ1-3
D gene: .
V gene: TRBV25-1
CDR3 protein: CASSDRFVDFAGNTIYF
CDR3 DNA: TGTGCCAGCAGTGACCGGTTCGTGGACTTCGCTGGAAACACCATATATTTT

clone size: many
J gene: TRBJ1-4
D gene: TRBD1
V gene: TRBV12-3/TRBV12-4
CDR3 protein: CASSWSGDRGTNEKLFF
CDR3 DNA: TGTGCCAGCAGTTGGAGCGGGGACAGGGGAACTAATGAAAAACTGTTTTTT

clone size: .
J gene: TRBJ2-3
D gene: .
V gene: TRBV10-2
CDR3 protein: CASGLRGLGTDTRYF
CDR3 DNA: TGCGCCAGCGGGCTAAGGGGGTTGGGCACAGATACGCGGTATTTT

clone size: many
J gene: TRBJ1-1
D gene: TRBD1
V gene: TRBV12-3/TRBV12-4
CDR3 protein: CASSLEGAGSEAFF
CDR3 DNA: TGTGCCAGCAGTTTAGAGGGGGCAGGGTCTGAAGCTTTCTTT

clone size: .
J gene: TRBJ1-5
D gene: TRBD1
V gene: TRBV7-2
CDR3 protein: CASSLKGQGAWDQPQHF
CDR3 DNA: TGTGCCAGCAGCTTAAAGGGACAGGGGGCGTGGGATCAGCCCCAGCATTTT

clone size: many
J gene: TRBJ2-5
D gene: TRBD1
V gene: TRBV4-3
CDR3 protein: CASSKDRAQETQYF
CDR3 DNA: TGCGCCAGCAGCAAAGACAGGGCGCAAGAGACCCAGTACTTC

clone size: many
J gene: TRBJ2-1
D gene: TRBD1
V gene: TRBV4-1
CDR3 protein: CASRRTGDNEQFF
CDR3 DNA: TGCGCCAGCAGGCGGACAGGGGACAATGAGCAGTTCTTC

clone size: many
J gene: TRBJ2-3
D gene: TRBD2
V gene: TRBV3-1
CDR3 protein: CASSQGLAGEDTQYF
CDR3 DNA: TGTGCCAGCAGCCAGGGACTAGCGGGGGAAGATACGCAGTATTTT

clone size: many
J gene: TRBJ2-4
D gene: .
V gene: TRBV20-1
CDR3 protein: CSARDPGDTKNIQYF
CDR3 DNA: TGCAGTGCTAGAGATCCAGGAGACACCAAAAACATTCAGTACTTC

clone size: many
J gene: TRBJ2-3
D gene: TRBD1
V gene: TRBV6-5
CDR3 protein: CASSYWTGGRTDTQYF
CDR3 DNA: TGTGCCAGCAGTTACTGGACAGGGGGGAGGACAGATACGCAGTATTTT

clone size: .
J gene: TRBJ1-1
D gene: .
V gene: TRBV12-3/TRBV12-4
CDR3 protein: CTSSLVVGNTEALF
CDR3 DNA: TGTACCAGCAGTTTAGTAGTGGGGAACACTGAAGCTTTGTTT

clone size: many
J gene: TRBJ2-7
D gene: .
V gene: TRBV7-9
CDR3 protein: CASSLGSNEQYF
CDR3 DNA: TGTGCCAGCAGCTTAGGTAGCAACGAGCAGTACTTC